This T cell receptor beta chain stems from a study of STAT5B mutations in CD4+ large granular lymphocyte leukemia. Whole-study context: The CDR3 'QG' motif was associated with a particular HLA allele among healthy donors. Study findings and constraints: Top patient clones used TRBV06 genes more often: 8/27 versus 2/35 in controls. Higher CD4+ than CD8+ T-LGLL clonality might reflect small sample size. No patients shared main leukemic clonotypes, though roughly 23% appeared at low frequency elsewhere.

V dropped 8 bases and J dropped 4 bases, with 20 bases sitting between them. The CDR3 covers 15 residues. Germline V lookup: CDR1 LNHNV, CDR2 YYDKDF (reference sequence). The protocol was immunoSEQ multiplex PCR, while the TCRdb copy is restricted to in-frame clones and leaves out a portion. The top ten hold roughly 7% of the sample, which has about 34,000 clones, 76% seen once. This clone was seen a handful of times. The target antigen is unknown. The specimen sequenced was CD4+ T cells from blood buffy coats. The chain recombines TRBV15 with TRBJ1-1; possibly TRBD1 for D (6 bases). The clonotype was recovered from a human donor in good health. Written as DNA, the CDR3 is TGTGCCACCCAGAAACCAGGGGCGACGGGCACTGAAGCTTTCTTT. It is translated as CATQKPGATGTEAFF.